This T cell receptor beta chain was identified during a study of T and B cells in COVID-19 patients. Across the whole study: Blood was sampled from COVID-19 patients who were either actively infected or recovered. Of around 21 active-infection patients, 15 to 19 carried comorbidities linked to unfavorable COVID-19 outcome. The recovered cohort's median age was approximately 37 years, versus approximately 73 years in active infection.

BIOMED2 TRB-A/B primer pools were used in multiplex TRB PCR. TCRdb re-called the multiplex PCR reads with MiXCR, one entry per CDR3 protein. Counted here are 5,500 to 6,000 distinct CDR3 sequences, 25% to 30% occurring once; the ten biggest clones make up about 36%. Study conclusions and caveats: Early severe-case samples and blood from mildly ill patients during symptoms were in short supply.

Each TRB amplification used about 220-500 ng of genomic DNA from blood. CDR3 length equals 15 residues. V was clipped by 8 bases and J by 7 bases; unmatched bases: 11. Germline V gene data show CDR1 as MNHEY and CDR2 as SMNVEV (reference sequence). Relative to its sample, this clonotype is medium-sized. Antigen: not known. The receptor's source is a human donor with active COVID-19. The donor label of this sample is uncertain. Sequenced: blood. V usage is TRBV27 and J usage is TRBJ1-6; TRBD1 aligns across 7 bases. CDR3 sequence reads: CASGYRGHANSPLHF. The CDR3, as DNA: TGTGCCAGCGGTTACAGGGGCCATGCGAATTCACCCCTCCACTTT.